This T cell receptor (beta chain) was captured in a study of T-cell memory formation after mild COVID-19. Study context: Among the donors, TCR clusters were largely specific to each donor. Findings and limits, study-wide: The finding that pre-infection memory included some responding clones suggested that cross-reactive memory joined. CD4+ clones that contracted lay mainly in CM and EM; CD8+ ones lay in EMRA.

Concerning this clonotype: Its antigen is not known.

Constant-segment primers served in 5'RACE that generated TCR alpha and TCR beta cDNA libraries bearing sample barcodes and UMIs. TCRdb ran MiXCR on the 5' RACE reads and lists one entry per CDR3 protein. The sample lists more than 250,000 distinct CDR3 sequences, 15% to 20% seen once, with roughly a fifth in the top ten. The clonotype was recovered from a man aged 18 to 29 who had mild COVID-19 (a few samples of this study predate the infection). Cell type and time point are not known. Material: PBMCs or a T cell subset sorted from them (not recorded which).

The CDR3 coding sequence is TGTGCCAGCAGCTTGAACGGCTATGGCTACACCTTC. Its translation: CASSLNGYGYTF. The chain is built from TRBV7-2 and TRBJ1-2; D gene ambiguous. This CDR3 contains 12 residues. In germline, CDR1 is SGHTA, CDR2 FQGNSA. Trimming removed 3 bases from V and 4 bases from J, with 6 bases in between.